These T cell receptor beta chains were read from a single sample in a study of cytomegalovirus exposure and HLA in healthy donors. Repertoires were generated with immunoSEQ multiplex PCR, while TCRdb's copy carries only in-frame clones and drops some. This table holds approximately 190,000 clones, about 77% found once. Material for sequencing was PBMCs. The receptors here all came from a woman aged 25-40 years in good health and CMV-seropositive. CDR3s include the opening cysteine and the closing phenylalanine or tryptophan.

J	V	CDR3
TRBJ2-7	TRBV27	CASSLRGPRFYEQYF
TRBJ2-5	TRBV5-1	CASSGGTSGSETQYF
TRBJ1-2	TRBV4-1	CASSQGQGKAF
TRBJ2-1	TRBV11-3	CASSSLSRNEQFF
TRBJ2-3	TRBV5-4	CASSVGLTDTDTQYF
TRBJ2-3	TRBV18	CASSPVENTDTQYF
TRBJ1-5	TRBV19	CASTRDRVGSQPQHF
TRBJ2-1	TRBV5-1	CASSAQLAGSNEQFF
TRBJ1-1	TRBV5-1	CASSSTGNTEAFF
TRBJ2-7	TRBV14	CASSPPNGRWAYEQYF
TRBJ2-1	TRBV11-3	CASSFRGGAFNEQFF
TRBJ1-4	TRBV6-5	CASSATGGKGEKLFF
TRBJ2-2	TRBV28	CASSRHGRLFF
TRBJ2-7	TRBV7-2	CASSSSLAGGSYEQYF
TRBJ1-3	TRBV6-5	CASSYSGQGNTIYF
TRBJ1-1	TRBV19	CASSAHLAQAFF
TRBJ2-3	TRBV7-9	CASSSATSGVHDTQYF
TRBJ1-1	TRBV11-2	CASSPPQGSHDTEAFF
.	TRBV29-1	CSVVGTGPYEQYF
TRBJ1-6	TRBV4-1	CASSQDGTGIHNSPLHF
TRBJ1-4	TRBV4-1	CASSQYGAGIRGKLFF
TRBJ1-3	TRBV4-1	CASSQEPWEGSRNTIYF
TRBJ2-7	TRBV4-3	CASSRQGTGQGSDEQYF